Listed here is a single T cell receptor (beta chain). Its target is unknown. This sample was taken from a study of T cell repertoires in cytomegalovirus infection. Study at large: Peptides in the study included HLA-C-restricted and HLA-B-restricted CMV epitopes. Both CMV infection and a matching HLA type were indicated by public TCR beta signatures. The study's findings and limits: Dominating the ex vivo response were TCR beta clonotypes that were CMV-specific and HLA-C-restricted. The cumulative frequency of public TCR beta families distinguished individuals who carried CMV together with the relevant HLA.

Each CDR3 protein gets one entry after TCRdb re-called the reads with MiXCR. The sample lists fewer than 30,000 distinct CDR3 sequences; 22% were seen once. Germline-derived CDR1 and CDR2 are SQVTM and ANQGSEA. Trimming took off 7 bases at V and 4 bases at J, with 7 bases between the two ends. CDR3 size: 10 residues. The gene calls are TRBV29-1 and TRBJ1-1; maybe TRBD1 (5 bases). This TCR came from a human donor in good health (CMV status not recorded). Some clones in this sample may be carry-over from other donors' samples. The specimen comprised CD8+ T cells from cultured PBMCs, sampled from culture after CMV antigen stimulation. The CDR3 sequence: CSDGGTEAFF. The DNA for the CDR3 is TGCAGCGACGGGGGCACTGAAGCTTTCTTT. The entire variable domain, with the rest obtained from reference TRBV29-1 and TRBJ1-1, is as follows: SAVISQKPSRDICQRGTSLTIQCQVDSQVTMMFWYRQQPGQSLTLIATANQGSEATYESGFVIDKFPISRPNLTFSTLTVSNMSPEDSSIYLCSDGGTEAFFGQGTRLTVV.